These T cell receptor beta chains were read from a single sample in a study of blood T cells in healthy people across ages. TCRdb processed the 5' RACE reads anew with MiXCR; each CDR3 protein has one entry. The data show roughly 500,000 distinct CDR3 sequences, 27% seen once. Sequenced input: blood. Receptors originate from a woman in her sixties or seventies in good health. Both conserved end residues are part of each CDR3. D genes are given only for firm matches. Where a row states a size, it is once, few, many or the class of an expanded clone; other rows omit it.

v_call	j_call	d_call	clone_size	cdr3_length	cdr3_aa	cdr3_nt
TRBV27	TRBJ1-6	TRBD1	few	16	CASSSSRQGWNSPLHF	TGTGCCAGCAGTTCGTCACGACAGGGTTGGAATTCACCCCTCCACTTT
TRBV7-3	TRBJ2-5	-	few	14	CASSLRGGTETQYF	TGTGCCAGCAGCTTGAGAGGGGGAACGGAGACCCAGTACTTC
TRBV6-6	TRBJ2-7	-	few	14	CASTVQRPSYEQYF	TGTGCCAGCACTGTACAGCGGCCGTCCTACGAGCAGTACTTC
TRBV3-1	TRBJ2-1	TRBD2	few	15	CANSRRGTSRVEQFF	TGTGCCAACAGCCGCAGGGGGACTAGCCGAGTTGAGCAGTTCTTC
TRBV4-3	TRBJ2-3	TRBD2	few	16	CASSHTLAGAGGTQYF	TGCGCCAGCAGCCATACACTAGCGGGGGCCGGGGGTACGCAGTATTTT
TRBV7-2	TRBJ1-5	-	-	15	CASSLGRHSNQPQHF	TGTGCCAGCAGCTTAGGCAGACATAGCAATCAGCCCCAGCATTTT
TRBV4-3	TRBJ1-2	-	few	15	CASSQDSTARYGYTF	TGCGCCAGCAGCCAAGACTCTACGGCACGCTATGGCTACACCTTC
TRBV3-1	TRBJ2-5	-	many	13	CASSQVLQETQYF	TGTGCCAGCAGCCAAGTCCTTCAAGAGACCCAGTACTTC
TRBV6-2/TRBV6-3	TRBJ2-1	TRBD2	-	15	CASSSQRGWGNEQFF	TGTGCCAGCAGCTCCCAGCGGGGTTGGGGGAATGAGCAGTTCTTC
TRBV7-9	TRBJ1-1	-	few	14	CASSLAVSRTEAFF	TGTGCCAGCAGCTTAGCGGTGAGTAGGACTGAAGCTTTCTTT
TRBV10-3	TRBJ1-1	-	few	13	CAISDDKNTEAFF	TGTGCCATCAGTGACGACAAAAACACTGAAGCTTTCTTT
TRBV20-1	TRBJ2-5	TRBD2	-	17	CSARDSGKRGGQETQYF	TGCAGTGCTAGAGATTCTGGGAAGCGGGGGGGCCAAGAGACCCAGTACTTC
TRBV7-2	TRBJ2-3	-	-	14	CASSSPSSTDTQYF	TGTGCCAGCAGCTCCCCCTCTAGCACAGATACGCAGTATTTT
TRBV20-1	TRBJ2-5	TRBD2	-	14	CSAWTSGVGETQYF	TGCAGTGCCTGGACTAGCGGGGTAGGAGAGACCCAGTACTTC
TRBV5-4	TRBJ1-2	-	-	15	CASSTTLTAPLGYTF	TGTGCCAGCAGCACCACACTGACAGCTCCTCTTGGCTACACCTTC
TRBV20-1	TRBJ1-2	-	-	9	CSGSYGYTF	TGCAGTGGTTCCTATGGCTACACCTTC
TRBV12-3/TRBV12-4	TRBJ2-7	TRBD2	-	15	CASSFSSGGPYEQYF	TGTGCCAGCAGTTTCTCTAGCGGGGGTCCCTACGAGCAGTACTTC
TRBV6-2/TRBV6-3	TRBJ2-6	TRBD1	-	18	CASSKPKGQGKVANVLTF	TGTGCCAGCAGTAAACCGAAGGGACAGGGAAAAGTTGCCAACGTCCTGACTTTC
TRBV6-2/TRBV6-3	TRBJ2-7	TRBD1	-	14	CASINRGPTYEQYF	TGTGCCAGCATCAACAGGGGACCTACCTACGAGCAGTACTTC
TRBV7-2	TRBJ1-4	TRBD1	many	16	CASSSSGTATNEKLFF	TGTGCCAGCAGCTCATCCGGGACAGCAACTAATGAAAAACTGTTTTTT
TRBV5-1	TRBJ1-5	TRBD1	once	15	CASKRTGGPNQPQHF	TGCGCCAGCAAAAGGACAGGGGGCCCCAATCAGCCCCAGCATTTT
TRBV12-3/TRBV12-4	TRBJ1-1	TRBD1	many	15	CASSRTGRGNTEAFF	TGTGCCAGCAGTCGGACAGGGAGGGGAAACACTGAAGCTTTCTTT
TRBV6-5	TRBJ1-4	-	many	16	CASSYSGGATNEKLFF	TGTGCCAGCAGTTACTCGGGGGGGGCAACTAATGAAAAACTGTTTTTT
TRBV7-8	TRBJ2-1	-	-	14	CASSLFDSINEQFF	TGTGCCAGCAGCTTATTCGACAGTATCAATGAGCAGTTCTTC
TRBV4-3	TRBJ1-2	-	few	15	CASKPNPGTSYGYTF	TGCGCCAGTAAACCTAACCCCGGGACTAGTTATGGCTACACCTTC